This T cell receptor (beta chain) was identified in a study of blood T cell repertoires in COVID-19. Study as a whole: The analysed material was cDNA or gDNA that came from T cells, B-cell-depleted T cells, or PBMCs.

Looked up from germline, CDR1 is SGHAT and CDR2 is FQDESV (reference sequence). The CDR3 sequence is 15 residues long. J lost 2 bases, V lost 5 bases, and 7 bases had no gene match. This table comes from immunoSEQ multiplex PCR, and its TCRdb copy is limited to in-frame clones, with some not included. The sample contains approximately 500,000 clones, 85% to 90% of which appear only once. Seattle patients were enrolled while actively infected and followed longitudinally. Material for sequencing was peripheral blood. This clonotype was sampled from a woman between 45 and 65 years old with COVID-19, enrolled during active disease. The chain carries TRBV11-1 and TRBJ2-3; 7 bases map to TRBD2. The CDR3 coding sequence is TGTGCCAGCAGCCTGGGGGGAGGGAACACAGATACGCAGTATTTT. Translated: CASSLGGGNTDTQYF.